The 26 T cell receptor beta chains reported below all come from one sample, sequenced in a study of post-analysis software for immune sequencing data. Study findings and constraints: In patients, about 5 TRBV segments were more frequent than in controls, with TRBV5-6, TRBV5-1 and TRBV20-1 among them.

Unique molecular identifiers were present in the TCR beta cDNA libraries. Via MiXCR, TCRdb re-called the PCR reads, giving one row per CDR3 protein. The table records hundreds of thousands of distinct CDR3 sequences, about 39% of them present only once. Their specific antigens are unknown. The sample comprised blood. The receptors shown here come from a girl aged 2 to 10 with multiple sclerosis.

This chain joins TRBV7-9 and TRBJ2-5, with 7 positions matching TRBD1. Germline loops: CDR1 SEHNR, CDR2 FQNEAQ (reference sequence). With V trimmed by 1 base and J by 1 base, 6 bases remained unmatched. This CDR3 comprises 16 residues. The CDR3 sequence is CASSLGPQGPQETQYF. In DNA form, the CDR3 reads TGTGCCAGCAGCTTAGGACCACAGGGGCCCCAAGAGACCCAGTACTTC.

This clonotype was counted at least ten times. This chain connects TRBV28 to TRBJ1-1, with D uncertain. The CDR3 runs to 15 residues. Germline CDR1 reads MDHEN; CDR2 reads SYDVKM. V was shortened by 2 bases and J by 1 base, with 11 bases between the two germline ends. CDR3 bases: TGTGCCAGCAGTTTACTGGGCTGGAAGAACACTGAAGCTTTCTTT. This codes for CASSLLGWKNTEAFF.

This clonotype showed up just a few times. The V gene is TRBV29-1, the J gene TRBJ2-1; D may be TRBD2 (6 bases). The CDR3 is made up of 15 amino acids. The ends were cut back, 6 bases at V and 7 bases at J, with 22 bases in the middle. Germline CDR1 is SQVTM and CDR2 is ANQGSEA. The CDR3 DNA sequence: TGCAGCGTCAATAGGGGTTCCTGGGGGGTTAATGAGCAGTTCTTC. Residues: CSVNRGSWGVNEQFF.

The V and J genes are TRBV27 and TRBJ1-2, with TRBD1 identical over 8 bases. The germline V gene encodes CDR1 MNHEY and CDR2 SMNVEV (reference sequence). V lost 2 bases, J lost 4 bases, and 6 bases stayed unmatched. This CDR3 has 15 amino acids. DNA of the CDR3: TGTGCCAGCAGTTTACAGGGGGCGTCAGTCTATGGCTACACCTTC. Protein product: CASSLQGASVYGYTF.

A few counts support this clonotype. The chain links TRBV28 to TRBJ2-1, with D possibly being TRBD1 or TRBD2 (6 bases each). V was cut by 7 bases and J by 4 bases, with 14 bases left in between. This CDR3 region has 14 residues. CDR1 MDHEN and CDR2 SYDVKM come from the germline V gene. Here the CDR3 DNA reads TGTGCCAGCATGAACTCGGGGGCTTACAATGAGCAGTTCTTC. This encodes CASMNSGAYNEQFF.

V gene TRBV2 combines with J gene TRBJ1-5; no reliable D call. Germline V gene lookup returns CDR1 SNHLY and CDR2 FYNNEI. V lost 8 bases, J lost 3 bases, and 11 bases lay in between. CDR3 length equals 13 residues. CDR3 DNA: TGTGCCAGCGAAAGCGGGAACAATCAGCCCCAGCATTTT. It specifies CASESGNNQPQHF.

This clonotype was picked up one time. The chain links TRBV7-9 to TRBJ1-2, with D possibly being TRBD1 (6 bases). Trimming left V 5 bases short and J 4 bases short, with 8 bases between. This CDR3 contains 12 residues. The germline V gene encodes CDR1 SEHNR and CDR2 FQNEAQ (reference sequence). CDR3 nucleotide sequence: TGTGCCAGCAGCGACAGGATCTATGGCTACACCTTC. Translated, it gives CASSDRIYGYTF.

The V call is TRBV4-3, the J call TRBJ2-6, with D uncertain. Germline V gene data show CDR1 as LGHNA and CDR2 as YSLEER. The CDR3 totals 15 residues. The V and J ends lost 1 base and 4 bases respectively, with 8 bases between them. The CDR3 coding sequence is TGCGCCAGCAGCCAAGTCTCTCAGGGGGCCAACGTCCTGACTTTC. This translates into CASSQVSQGANVLTF.

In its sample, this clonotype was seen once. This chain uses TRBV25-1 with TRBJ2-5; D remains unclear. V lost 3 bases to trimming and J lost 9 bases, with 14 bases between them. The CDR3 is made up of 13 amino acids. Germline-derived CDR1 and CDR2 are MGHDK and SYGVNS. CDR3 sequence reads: CASSEGRLKAQYF. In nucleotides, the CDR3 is TGTGCCAGCAGTGAGGGTCGACTTAAGGCCCAGTACTTC.

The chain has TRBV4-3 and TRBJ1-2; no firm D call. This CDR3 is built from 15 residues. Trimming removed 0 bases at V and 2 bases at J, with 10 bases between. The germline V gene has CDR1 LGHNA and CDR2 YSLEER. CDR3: CASSQDFGANYGYTF. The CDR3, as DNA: TGCGCCAGCAGCCAAGATTTCGGAGCGAACTATGGCTACACCTTC.

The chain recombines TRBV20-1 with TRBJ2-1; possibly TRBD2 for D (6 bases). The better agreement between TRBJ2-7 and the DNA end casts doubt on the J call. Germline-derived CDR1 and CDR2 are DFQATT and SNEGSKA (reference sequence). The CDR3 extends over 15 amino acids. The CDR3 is CSARHPGVSYNEQYF. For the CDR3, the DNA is TGCAGTGCTAGACATCCGGGGGTTTCCTACAATGAGCAGTACTTC.

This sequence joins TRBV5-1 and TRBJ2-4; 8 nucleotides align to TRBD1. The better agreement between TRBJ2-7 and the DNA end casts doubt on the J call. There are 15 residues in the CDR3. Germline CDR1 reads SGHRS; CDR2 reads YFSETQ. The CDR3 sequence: CASSASGTGRYEQYF. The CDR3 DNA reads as TGCGCCAGCAGCGCGTCTGGGACAGGCCGCTACGAGCAGTACTTC.

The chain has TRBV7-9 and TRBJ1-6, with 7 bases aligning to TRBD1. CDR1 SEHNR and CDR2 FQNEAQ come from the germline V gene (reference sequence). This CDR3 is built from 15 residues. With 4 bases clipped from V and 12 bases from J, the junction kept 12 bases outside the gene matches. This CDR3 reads CASSSTWTGYVPLHF. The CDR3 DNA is TGTGCCAGCAGCTCCACCTGGACAGGTTATGTACCCCTCCACTTT.

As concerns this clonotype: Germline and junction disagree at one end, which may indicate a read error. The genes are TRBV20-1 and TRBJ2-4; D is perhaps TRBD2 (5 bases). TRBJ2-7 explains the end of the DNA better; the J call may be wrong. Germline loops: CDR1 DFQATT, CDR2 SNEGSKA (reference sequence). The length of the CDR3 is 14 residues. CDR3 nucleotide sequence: TGCAGTACTAGAGGTGGTGGTGGCTCCTACGAGCAGTACTTC. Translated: CSTRGGGGSYEQYF.

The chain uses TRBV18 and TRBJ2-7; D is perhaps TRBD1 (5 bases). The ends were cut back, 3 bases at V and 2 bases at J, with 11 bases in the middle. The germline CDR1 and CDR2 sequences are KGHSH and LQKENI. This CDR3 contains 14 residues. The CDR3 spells CASSPLTDTYEQYF. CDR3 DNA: TGTGCCAGCTCACCGTTGACAGACACCTACGAGCAGTACTTC.

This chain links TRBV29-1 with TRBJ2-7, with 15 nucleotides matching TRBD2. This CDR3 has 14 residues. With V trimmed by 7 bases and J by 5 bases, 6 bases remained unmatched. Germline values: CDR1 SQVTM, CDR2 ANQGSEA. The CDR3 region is CSAGLAGGPDEQYF. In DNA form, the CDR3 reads TGCAGCGCCGGACTAGCGGGAGGGCCGGACGAGCAGTACTTC.

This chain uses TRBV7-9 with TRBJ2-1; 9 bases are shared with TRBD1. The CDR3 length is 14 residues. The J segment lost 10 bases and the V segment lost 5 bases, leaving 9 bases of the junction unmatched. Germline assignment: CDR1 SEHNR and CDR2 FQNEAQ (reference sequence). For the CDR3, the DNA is TGTGCCAGCAGCCTCGGGACAGGGAGACGGGAGCAGTTCTTC. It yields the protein CASSLGTGRREQFF.

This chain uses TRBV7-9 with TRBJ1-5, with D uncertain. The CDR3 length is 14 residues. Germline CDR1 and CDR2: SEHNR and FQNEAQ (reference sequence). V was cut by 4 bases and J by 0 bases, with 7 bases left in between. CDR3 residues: CASSSSNSNQPQHF. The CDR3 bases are TGTGCCAGCAGCTCCAGTAATAGCAATCAGCCCCAGCATTTT.

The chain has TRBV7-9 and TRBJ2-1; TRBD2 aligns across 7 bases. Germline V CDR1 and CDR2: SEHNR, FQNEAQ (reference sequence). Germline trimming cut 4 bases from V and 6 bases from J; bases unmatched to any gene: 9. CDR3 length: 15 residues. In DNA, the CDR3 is TGTGCCAGCAGCTCCCGGACTAAGCGGGGCAATGAGCAGTTCTTC. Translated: CASSSRTKRGNEQFF. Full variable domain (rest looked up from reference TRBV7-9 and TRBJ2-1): DTGVSQNPRHKITKRGQNVTFRCDPISEHNRLYWYRQTLGQGPEFLTYFQNEAQLEKSRLLSDRFSAERPKGSFSTLEIQRTEQGDSAMYLCASSSRTKRGNEQFFGPGTRLTVL.

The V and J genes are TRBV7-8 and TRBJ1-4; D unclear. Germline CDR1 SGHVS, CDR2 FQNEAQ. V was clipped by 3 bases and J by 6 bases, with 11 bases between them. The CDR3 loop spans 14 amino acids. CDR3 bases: TGTGCCAGCAGCTTTCAGGCCGGGGATGAAAAACTGTTTTTT. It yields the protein CASSFQAGDEKLFF. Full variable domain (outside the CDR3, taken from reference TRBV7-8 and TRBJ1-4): GAGVSQSPRYKVAKRGQDVALRCDPISGHVSLFWYQQALGQGPEFLTYFQNEAQLDKSGLPSDRFFAERPEGSVSTLKIQRTQQEDSAVYLCASSFQAGDEKLFFGSGTQLSVL.

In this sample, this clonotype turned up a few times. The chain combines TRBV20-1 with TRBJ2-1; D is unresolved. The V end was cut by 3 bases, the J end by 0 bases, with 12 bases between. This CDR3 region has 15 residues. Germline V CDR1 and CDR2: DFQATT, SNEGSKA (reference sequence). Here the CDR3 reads CSASGDSSSYNEQFF. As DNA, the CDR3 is TGCAGTGCTAGTGGAGACTCTAGCTCCTACAATGAGCAGTTCTTC.

CDR3 region: CASSLGFTSTDTQYF. In DNA form, the CDR3 reads TGCGCCAGCAGCTTGGGCTTTACTAGCACAGATACGCAGTATTTT. The V call is TRBV5-1, the J call TRBJ2-3; unclear D gene. The V gene lost 0 bases and the J gene lost 0 bases, with 8 bases spanning the gap. The length of the CDR3 is 15 residues. Germline-derived CDR1 and CDR2 are SGHRS and YFSETQ.

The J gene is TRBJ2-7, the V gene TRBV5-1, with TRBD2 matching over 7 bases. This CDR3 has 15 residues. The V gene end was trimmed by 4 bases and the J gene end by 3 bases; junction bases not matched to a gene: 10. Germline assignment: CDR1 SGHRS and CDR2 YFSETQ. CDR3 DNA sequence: TGCGCCAGCAGCATCCATCCTACGGGAGGCTACGAGCAGTACTTC. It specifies CASSIHPTGGYEQYF.

The CDR3 sequence is CASSYGSAYPNTEAFF. CDR3 DNA: TGCGCCAGCAGCTATGGGTCGGCATACCCGAACACTGAAGCTTTCTTT. The chain has TRBV4-3 and TRBJ1-1; no clear D. The CDR3 is 16 residues long. The V gene lost 5 bases and the J gene lost 1 base, with 17 bases spanning the gap. Germline loops: CDR1 LGHNA, CDR2 YSLEER.

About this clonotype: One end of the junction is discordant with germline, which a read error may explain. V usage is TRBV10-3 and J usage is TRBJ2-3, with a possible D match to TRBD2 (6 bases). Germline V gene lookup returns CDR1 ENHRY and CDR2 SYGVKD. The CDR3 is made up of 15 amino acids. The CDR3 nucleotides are TGTGCCACCAGTGAGTCACCGGGAGTGACAGATACGCAGTATTTT. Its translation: CATSESPGVTDTQYF.

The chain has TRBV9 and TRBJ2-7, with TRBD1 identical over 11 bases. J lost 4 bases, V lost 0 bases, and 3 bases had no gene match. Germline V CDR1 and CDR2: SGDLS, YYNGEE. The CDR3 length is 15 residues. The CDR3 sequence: CASSVDGTGGYEQYF. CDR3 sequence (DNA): TGTGCCAGCAGCGTAGACGGGACAGGGGGATACGAGCAGTACTTC.